Listed below are T cell receptor beta chains from one sample, sequenced in a study of blood T cell repertoires in COVID-19. Repertoires were generated with immunoSEQ multiplex PCR, while TCRdb's copy carries only in-frame clones and drops some. Among about 270,000 clones listed, around 89% were seen once. Sequencing was carried out using PBMCs or T cells enriched from blood (not recorded which). The receptors derive from a woman aged 18-30 years who had recovered from COVID-19. CDR3s include the opening cysteine and the closing phenylalanine or tryptophan. A D gene is named only where the DNA matches it firmly. Not every row has a clone size; where given, it reads once, few, many or a size class.

j_call,v_call,d_call,clone_size,cdr3_nt,cdr3_aa
TRBJ1-2,TRBV6-5,-,-,TGTGGTGTATTTGACAGGAGAACTAACTATGGCTACACCTTC,CGVFDRRTNYGYTF
TRBJ2-1,TRBV7-9,-,-,TGTGCCAGCAGCCAACAGGGCGGGGGCGATGAGCAGTTCTTC,CASSQQGGGDEQFF
TRBJ1-6,TRBV3-1/TRBV3-2,-,few,TGTGCCAGCAGCCAAGCGTCAGTTTCGTTCCTCCACTTT,CASSQASVSFLHF
TRBJ1-3,TRBV2,TRBD1,once,TGTGCCAGCAGCCAATATGGGACAGCCGCCTCTGGAAACACCATATATTTT,CASSQYGTAASGNTIYF
TRBJ1-1,TRBV5-4,TRBD1,once,TGTGCCAGCAGCTTGGCCGTACAGGGGGGCACTGAAGCTTTCTTT,CASSLAVQGGTEAFF
TRBJ2-3,TRBV4-1,TRBD2,once,TGCGCCAGCAGCCAAGTCCGCGGGGGGGCCGCAGATACGCAGTATTTT,CASSQVRGGAADTQYF
TRBJ1-4,TRBV5-1,-,-,TGCGCCAGCAGCTTGTTACAGGGCGAAGAAAAACTGTTTTTT,CASSLLQGEEKLFF
TRBJ2-2,TRBV7-8,-,-,TGTGCCAGCAGCCGCCGGACACCCGGGGAGCTGTTTTTT,CASSRRTPGELFF
TRBJ1-2,TRBV2,TRBD1,-,TGTGCCAGCATTGGCCCTGACAGGGTCATGGGCTACACCTTC,CASIGPDRVMGYTF
TRBJ1-6,TRBV2,TRBD1,-,TGTGCCAGCAGTGACTGGGGGGGACAGGGTAATTCACCCCTCCACTTT,CASSDWGGQGNSPLHF
TRBJ2-5,TRBV14,TRBD1,-,TGTGCCAGCAGCCAAGAATGGAGGAACAGGGGGACGGAGGGAGAGACCCAGTACTTC,CASSQEWRNRGTEGETQYF
TRBJ2-3,TRBV29-1,TRBD2,-,TGCAGCGTTGAAGATCTTCGGAGCGGGGGGAGCACAGATACGCAGTATTTT,CSVEDLRSGGSTDTQYF
TRBJ1-1,TRBV19,TRBD1,-,TGTGCCAGTACCCTCGACGGACAGGGACGTACTGAAGCTTTCTTT,CASTLDGQGRTEAFF
TRBJ1-5,TRBV19,TRBD1,few,TGTGCCAGTAACGGCGGGACAGGGTGGCCTAGCAATCAGCCCCAGCATTTT,CASNGGTGWPSNQPQHF